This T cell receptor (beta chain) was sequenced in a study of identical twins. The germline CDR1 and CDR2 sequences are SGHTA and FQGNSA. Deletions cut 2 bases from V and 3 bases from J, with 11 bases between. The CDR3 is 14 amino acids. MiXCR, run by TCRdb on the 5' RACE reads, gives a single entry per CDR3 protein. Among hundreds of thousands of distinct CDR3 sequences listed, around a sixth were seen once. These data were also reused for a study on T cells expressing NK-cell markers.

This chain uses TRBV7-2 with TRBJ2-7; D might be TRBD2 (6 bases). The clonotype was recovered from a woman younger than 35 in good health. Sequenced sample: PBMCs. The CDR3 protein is CASSLSPDYYEQYF. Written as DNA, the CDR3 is TGTGCCAGCAGCTTATCCCCGGACTACTACGAGCAGTACTTC.